This TCR beta chain emerged from a study of T cell responses to AZD1222 COVID-19 vaccine (dated by TCRdb to 2020 to 2022). For the wider study: Because spike-specific TCR depth and breadth did not differ between the two schedules, AZD1222 recipients who got a second dose at roughly 4 weeks were pooled with those who got a second dose at roughly 12 weeks. Enrollment into the trials was organized by age into subgroups of 18-55, 56-69 and 70-plus years, and those subgroups contained approximately 150, 30 and 60 TCR-sequenced participants, respectively. TCR sequencing covered over 230 trial participants: approximately 200 given two doses of AZD1222 and about 26 given two doses of MenACWY control vaccine. Results and caveats for the whole study, not just this receptor: In the small 56-69-year group, the increase in depth fell short of significance, most likely because of low power. Nearly half of unique spike-specific TCRs reportedly recognized epitopes outside regions mutated in the B.1.351 and B.1.1.7 variants. Participants were mostly white British and included more females than males, and it was suggested by the authors that clonal diversity may have been underestimated. CD4 TCRs associated with the vaccine covered the entire spike protein, and the dominant responses were in regions 160-218 and 743-854. After two AZD1222 doses, spike-specific TCR breadth and depth were significantly higher than at day 0 and than in MenACWY recipients. Because no samples from the day 14 peak response were available, repertoires could be characterized only after the peak T cell response. Conclusions about previously exposed vaccinees are limited because only a handful of AZD1222 recipients were SARS-CoV-2 seropositive at baseline.

What this sample's time point label stands for: baseline before first vaccination. Vaccinee samples came from UK trials COV001 and COV002, including a single-blind randomized controlled phase 2/3 trial of AZD1222 (ChAdOx1 nCoV-19) in healthy adults. For TCRbeta chain sequencing, PBMC samples from trial participants were taken at day 0 and at day 28 after the second dose. The CDR3 regions of human TCRbeta chains were analyzed by immunosequencing. The original methods were these. Repertoire TCRs were matched against a reference library of SARS-CoV-2-specific TCRs generated with the MIRA antigen-specificity platform. Breadth was defined as the fraction of unique TCRs that were SARS-CoV-2-associated, and depth was defined as the fraction of total T cells that were SARS-CoV-2-associated. Using the MIRA data, every spike-specific TCR was mapped to the spike region that the TCR reacted to and assigned to either a CD4 or a CD8 class. Log10-transformed breadth and depth values were compared by one-way ANOVA with Sidak's multiple comparisons tests. The source is immuneACCESS, and TCRdb retained only in-frame sequences with V and J called. Part of the clones is not carried over; for the studies checked, unresolved V genes explain less than half of this, and the remainder is unexplained. That table is the source of V, J and clone size, and D and trimming were worked out from the DNA. The sample records about 100,000 clones, around nine tenths of which are singletons. The biggest ten clones account for 22% of the sample.

As regards this clone: Its antigen is still unknown. Base qualities are not at hand, and no much larger clone is one base apart.

From cysteine to phenylalanine, the CDR3 is 16 amino acids long. CDR3 DNA only is kept here, 48 bases in frame from base 1. The junction shows trimming of 8 bases on V and 0 bases on J, plus 17 bases between the germline ends. The germline V gene (reference sequence) provides CDR1 MNHNY and CDR2 SVGAGI. This TCR came from an adult in good health. This receptor chain uses TRBV6-6 and TRBJ1-3; the D gene assignment is ambiguous. The specimen was peripheral blood, collected on day 0 of AZD1222 vaccination. The DNA is as follows: TGTGCCAGCCTCCCCGGGGTCGGATCCTCTGGAAACACCATATATTTT. Translated, this is CASLPGVGSSGNTIYF.